This paragraph reports one TCR beta chain. The junction had 4 bases not matched to a gene; V was cut back by 4 bases and J by 3 bases. CDR3 length: 14 amino acids. CDR1 is SGHNT and CDR2 is YYREEE in the germline V gene (reference sequence). As handled by the study authors: How many nucleated cells were present was estimated from reference gene primer amplification. Sequenced by immunoSEQ multiplex PCR; TCRdb stores in-frame clones only, minus some. V, J and clone size are taken as reported in that table, and D and trimming were inferred from the DNA itself. The profile shows some 150,000 clones, around 83% of them singletons. These data belong to a study of blood T cell repertoires in COVID-19. Study summary: Samples of COVID-19 (acute and convalescent) were obtained from the United States, Italy and Spain. T cells, B-cell-depleted T cells, or PBMCs provided the cDNA or gDNA that served as material.

Sequencing used peripheral blood. The rearrangement uses TRBV5-4 and TRBJ1-3, with TRBD1 identical over 7 bases. This sequence originates from an elderly woman in a cohort sampled during active or convalescent COVID-19. The CDR3 sequence is CASSRQGLGNTIYF. CDR3 bases: TGTGCCAGCAGCCGACAGGGCCTTGGAAACACCATATATTTT.